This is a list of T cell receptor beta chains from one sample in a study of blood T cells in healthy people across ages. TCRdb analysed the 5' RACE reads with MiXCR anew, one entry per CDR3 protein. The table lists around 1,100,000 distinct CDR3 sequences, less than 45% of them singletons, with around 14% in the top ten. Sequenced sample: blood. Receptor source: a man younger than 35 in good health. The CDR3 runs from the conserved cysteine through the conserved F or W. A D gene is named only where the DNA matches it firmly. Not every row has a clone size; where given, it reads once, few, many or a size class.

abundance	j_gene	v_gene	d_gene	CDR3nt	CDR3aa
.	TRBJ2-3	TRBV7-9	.	TGTACCACCAGTGGCAATACGCAGTATTTT	CTTSGNTQYF
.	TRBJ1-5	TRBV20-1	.	TGCAGTGCTAGTAAGGGGATAGGGGAGCCCCAGCATTTT	CSASKGIGEPQHF
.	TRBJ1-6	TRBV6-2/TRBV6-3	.	TGTGCCAGCAGTTATGGACAGCTCCAGCTAGAACGGAATTCACCCCTCCACTTT	CASSYGQLQLERNSPLHF
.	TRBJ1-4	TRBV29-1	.	TGCAGCGTTGAAGGGGGTATAAGCACTAATGAAAAACTGTTTTTT	CSVEGGISTNEKLFF
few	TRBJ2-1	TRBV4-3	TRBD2	TGCGCCAGCAGCCAAGACGTCGATAGCGGGGGATATGAGCAGTTCTTC	CASSQDVDSGGYEQFF
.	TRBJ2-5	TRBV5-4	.	TGTGCCAGCAAGGGACCGAACCAAGAGACCCAGTACTTC	CASKGPNQETQYF
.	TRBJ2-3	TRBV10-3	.	TGTGCCATCAGTGTAAGGGGCCCCAGCACAGATACGCAGTATTTT	CAISVRGPSTDTQYF
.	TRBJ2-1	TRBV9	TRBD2	TGTGCCAGCAGCTCTAGCGGGGCCCGCAACAATGAGCAGTTCTTC	CASSSSGARNNEQFF
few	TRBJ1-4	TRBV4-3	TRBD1	TGCGCCAGCAGCCCCGCCGGGACAGGGGAAGGAGGTGAAAAACTGTTTTTT	CASSPAGTGEGGEKLFF
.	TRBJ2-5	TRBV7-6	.	TGTGCCAGCAGCATCCTGGGGCTCGAGACCCAGTACTTC	CASSILGLETQYF
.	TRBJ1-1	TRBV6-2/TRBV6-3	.	TGTGCCAGCAGTTATACGCCTGGACAGTTGAACACTGAAGCTTTCTTT	CASSYTPGQLNTEAFF
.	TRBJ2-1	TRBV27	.	TGTGCCAGCACTCAGGGCTCCGGTGAGCAGTTCTTC	CASTQGSGEQFF
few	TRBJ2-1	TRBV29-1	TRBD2	TGCAGCGTTGAAGGGACAGCGACTAGCGGGAGGGTCGGTGAGCAGTTCTTC	CSVEGTATSGRVGEQFF
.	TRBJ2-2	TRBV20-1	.	TGCAGTGCTAGAAACGGGGGTACGAACACCGGGGAGCTGTTTTTT	CSARNGGTNTGELFF
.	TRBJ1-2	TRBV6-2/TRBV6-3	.	TGTGCCAGCAGATCGGACACACTCTATGGCTACACCTTC	CASRSDTLYGYTF
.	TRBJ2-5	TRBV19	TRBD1	TGTGCCAGTAGTATAGCCCGGGACAGGGAAGAGACCCAGTACTTC	CASSIARDREETQYF
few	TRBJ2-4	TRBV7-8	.	TGTGCCAGCAGCCCTTTAATAGGGGTCAATGAGCAGTACTTC	CASSPLIGVNEQYF
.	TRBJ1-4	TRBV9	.	TGTGCCAGCAGCGCTGGGGGAAGAGGGCATGAAAAACTGTTTTTT	CASSAGGRGHEKLFF
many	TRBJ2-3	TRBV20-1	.	TGCAGTGTCATCCGGGGAGAAGATACGCAGTATTTT	CSVIRGEDTQYF
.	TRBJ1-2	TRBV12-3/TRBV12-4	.	TGTGCCAGCAGTCCGGGGGCTGCCGGATCTAACTATGGCTACACCTTC	CASSPGAAGSNYGYTF
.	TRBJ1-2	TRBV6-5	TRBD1	TGTGCCAGCAAACTCACCGGGACAGGGTACTATGGCTACACCTTC	CASKLTGTGYYGYTF
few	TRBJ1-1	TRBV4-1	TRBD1	TGCGCCAGCAGCCAAGATCTGGGGGACAGTGAAGCTTTCTTT	CASSQDLGDSEAFF
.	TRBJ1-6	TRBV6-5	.	TGTGCCAGCCGGGCCGTAGGTTCACCCCTCCACTTT	CASRAVGSPLHF
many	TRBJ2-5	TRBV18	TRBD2	TGTGCCAGCTCGCTGGGGACTAGCGAGACCCAGTACTTC	CASSLGTSETQYF
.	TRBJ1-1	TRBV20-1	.	TGCAGTGCTAGCGGCCATACCTTCACTGAAGCTTTCTTT	CSASGHTFTEAFF
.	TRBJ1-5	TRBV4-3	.	TGCGCCAGCAGCCCTCGGTTCAGGGGAGGGGATCAGCCCCAGCATTTT	CASSPRFRGGDQPQHF
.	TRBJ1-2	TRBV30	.	TGTGCCTGGAGTACCCGCATTAACTATGGCTACACCTTC	CAWSTRINYGYTF
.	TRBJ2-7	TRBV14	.	TGTGCCAGCAGCCAAGATGGACTAGGGGGATACAATGAGCAGTACTTC	CASSQDGLGGYNEQYF
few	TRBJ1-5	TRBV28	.	TGTGCCAGCAAAATCGGAGGTAATCAGCCCCAGCATTTT	CASKIGGNQPQHF
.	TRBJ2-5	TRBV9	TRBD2	TGTGCCAGCAGCGTTAGCGGGGTCCAAGAGACCCAGTACTTC	CASSVSGVQETQYF
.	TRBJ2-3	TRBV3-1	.	TGTGCCAGCAGCCAAGGAAGTAGTCGCACAGATACGCAGTATTTT	CASSQGSSRTDTQYF
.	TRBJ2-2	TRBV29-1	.	TGCAGCGTTGTCGGGGGCAACACCGGGGAGCTGTTTTTT	CSVVGGNTGELFF
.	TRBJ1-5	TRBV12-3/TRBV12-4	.	TGTGCCAGCAGTTTGGTTACAGGTGGTGGCAATCAGCCCCAGCATTTT	CASSLVTGGGNQPQHF
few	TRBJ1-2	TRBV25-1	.	TGTGCCAGCAGTGAATTTTCTGGGGGTGGTCGTCGGGGCTACACCTTC	CASSEFSGGGRRGYTF
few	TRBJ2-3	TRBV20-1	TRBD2	TGCAGTGCTAGCTTTCGGGGGGGCACAGATACGCAGTATTTT	CSASFRGGTDTQYF
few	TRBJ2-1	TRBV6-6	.	TGTGCCAGCAGCGCGGGTGGGCAGTTCTTC	CASSAGGQFF
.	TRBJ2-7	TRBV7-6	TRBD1	TGTGCCAGCAGACATTACAGGGGACGCTACGAGCAGTACTTC	CASRHYRGRYEQYF
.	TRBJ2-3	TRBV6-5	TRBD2	TGTGCCAGCAGTTGGGGCCGGGGGGGCCTTCTCCCCGGTACGCAGTATTTT	CASSWGRGGLLPGTQYF
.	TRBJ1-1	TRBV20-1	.	TGCAGTGCTAGTTGGTCAGAGAACACTGAAGCTTTCTTT	CSASWSENTEAFF
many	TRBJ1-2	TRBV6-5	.	TGTGCCAGCAGTTACTCGACGCGGGGTTCGGACTATGGCTACACCTTC	CASSYSTRGSDYGYTF
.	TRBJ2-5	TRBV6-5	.	TGTACCAGCAGTTACTCGATCGGGCATAGAGGGGAGACCCAGTACTTC	CTSSYSIGHRGETQYF
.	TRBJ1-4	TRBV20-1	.	TGCAGTGCTAGCCCCCCGGCCACTAATGAAAAACTGTTTTTT	CSASPPATNEKLFF
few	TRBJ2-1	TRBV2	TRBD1	TGTGCCAGCAGTTTTGAGCACCGGGACAGGGGCAATGAGCAGTTCTTC	CASSFEHRDRGNEQFF
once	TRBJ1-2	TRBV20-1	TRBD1	TGCGGTGCTAAACATAGGACAGGGATTAACTATGGCTACACCTTC	CGAKHRTGINYGYTF
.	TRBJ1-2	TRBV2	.	TGTGCCAGCAGTCCACCATCGGGACCCCGCTATGGCTACACCTTC	CASSPPSGPRYGYTF
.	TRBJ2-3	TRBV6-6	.	TGTGCCAGCAGTTACTCGGGGGAAAGCACAGATACGCAGTATTTT	CASSYSGESTDTQYF
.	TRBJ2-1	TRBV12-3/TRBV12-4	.	TGTGCCAGCAGTTTCAGGGAGGGGGGCTACTACAATGGGCAGTTCTTC	CASSFREGGYYNGQFF
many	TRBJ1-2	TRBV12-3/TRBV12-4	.	TGTGCCAGCAGTTTATTCGGTGGTTCGTATGGCTACACCTTC	CASSLFGGSYGYTF
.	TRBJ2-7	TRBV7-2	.	TGTGCCAGCAGCTTAGAAGGGGGACCCTCCTACGAGCAGTACTTC	CASSLEGGPSYEQYF
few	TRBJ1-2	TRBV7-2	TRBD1	TGTGCCAGCAGCCCATGGGACAGCTCCGAGGCCTATGGCTACACCTTC	CASSPWDSSEAYGYTF
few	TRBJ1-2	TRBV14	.	TGTGCCAGCAGCCAAGATCTCAGTGGCAACTATGGCTACACCTTC	CASSQDLSGNYGYTF